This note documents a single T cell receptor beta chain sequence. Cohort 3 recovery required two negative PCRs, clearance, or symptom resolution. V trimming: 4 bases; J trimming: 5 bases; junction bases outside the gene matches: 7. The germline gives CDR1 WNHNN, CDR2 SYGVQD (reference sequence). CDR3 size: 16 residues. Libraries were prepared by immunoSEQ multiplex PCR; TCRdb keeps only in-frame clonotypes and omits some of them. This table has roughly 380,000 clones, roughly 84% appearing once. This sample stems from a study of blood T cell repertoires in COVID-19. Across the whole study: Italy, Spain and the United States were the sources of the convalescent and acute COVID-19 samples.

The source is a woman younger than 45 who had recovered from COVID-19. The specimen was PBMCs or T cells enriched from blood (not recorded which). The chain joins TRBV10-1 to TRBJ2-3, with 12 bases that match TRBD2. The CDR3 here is CASSGRLAGAGDTQYF. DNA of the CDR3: TGCGCCAGCAGTGGGAGACTAGCGGGGGCCGGAGATACGCAGTATTTT.